This passage covers 7 T cell receptor beta chains from one sample sequenced in a study of cytomegalovirus exposure and HLA in healthy donors. A multiplex PCR was run with 60 Vbeta primers and 13 Jbeta primers. TCRdb keeps only in-frame clones here, not all; method: immunoSEQ multiplex PCR. The table lists approximately 200,000 clones, roughly four fifths of them singletons. Sequenced sample: PBMCs. All receptors come from a young woman in good health and CMV-seropositive.

This chain uses TRBV6-5 with TRBJ1-1, with no clear D. CDR3 length: 14 amino acids. Per the germline V gene, CDR1 is MNHEY and CDR2 is SVGAGI. The V end lost 5 bases, the J end lost 0 bases, and 10 bases lay between the germline ends. CDR3 nucleotide sequence: TGTGCCAGCAGTCGTTCAAGCATGAACACTGAAGCTTTCTTT. This gives the protein CASSRSSMNTEAFF.

This clone was counted at least ten times. The V and J genes are TRBV5-1 and TRBJ1-4; perhaps TRBD1 as D (6 bases). Trimming stripped 0 bases from V and 7 bases from J, with 16 bases between. Germline V gene data show CDR1 as SGHRS and CDR2 as YFSETQ. The CDR3 consists of 16 residues. CDR3 bases: TGCGCCAGCAGCTTGGAGGGACAAGGATTCGGTGAAAAACTGTTTTTT. Its protein product is CASSLEGQGFGEKLFF.

The CDR3 loop reads CASSGRLNTGELFF. CDR3 sequence (DNA): TGTGCCAGCAGTGGTCGACTGAACACCGGGGAGCTGTTTTTT. The V gene is TRBV6-1, the J gene TRBJ2-2; no clear D gene. Per the germline V gene, CDR1 is MNHNS and CDR2 is SASEGT. The CDR3 totals 14 residues. Trimming took off 4 bases at V and 1 base at J, with 7 bases between the two ends.

The chain has TRBV5-6 and TRBJ2-5; the D gene is possibly TRBD1 (6 bases). Trimming took off 4 bases at V and 5 bases at J, with 21 bases between the two ends. Germline CDR1 reads SGHDT; CDR2 reads YYEEEE. This CDR3 is 16 amino acids long. The CDR3 nucleotides read TGTGCCAGCAGCCAAATACAGGGTTATCGTGTTGAGACCCAGTACTTC. It encodes CASSQIQGYRVETQYF.

This clone occurred once. The rearrangement joins TRBV25-1 to TRBJ1-1, with D possibly TRBD1 on 5 matching bases. Per germline, CDR1 MGHDK and CDR2 SYGVNS. V lost 4 bases and J 5 bases, leaving 23 bases between the germline ends. CDR3 length equals 17 residues. CDR3 residues: CASSGLTDTGVLTEAFF. In DNA, the CDR3 is TGTGCCAGCAGTGGCTTGACAGACACTGGGGTTTTAACTGAAGCTTTCTTT.

The chain is built from TRBV28 and TRBJ2-1, with D tentatively TRBD1 (5 bases). This CDR3 has 15 residues. CDR1 and CDR2 (germline): MDHEN, SYDVKM. The V end lost 5 bases, the J end lost 5 bases, and 16 bases lay between the germline ends. The CDR3 here is CASSAADSSNNEQFF. Written as DNA, the CDR3 is TGTGCCAGCAGTGCGGCTGACAGTAGTAACAATGAGCAGTTCTTC.

This chain links TRBV10-3 with TRBJ2-6; 7 nucleotides align to TRBD1. The CDR3 extends over 15 amino acids. The germline CDR1 and CDR2 sequences are ENHRY and SYGVKD. V gave up 6 bases and J gave up 2 bases; unmatched junction bases: 4. The CDR3 coding sequence is TGTGCCATCAGGGGACAGAACACTGGGGCCAACGTCCTGACTTTC. Translation gives CAIRGQNTGANVLTF.